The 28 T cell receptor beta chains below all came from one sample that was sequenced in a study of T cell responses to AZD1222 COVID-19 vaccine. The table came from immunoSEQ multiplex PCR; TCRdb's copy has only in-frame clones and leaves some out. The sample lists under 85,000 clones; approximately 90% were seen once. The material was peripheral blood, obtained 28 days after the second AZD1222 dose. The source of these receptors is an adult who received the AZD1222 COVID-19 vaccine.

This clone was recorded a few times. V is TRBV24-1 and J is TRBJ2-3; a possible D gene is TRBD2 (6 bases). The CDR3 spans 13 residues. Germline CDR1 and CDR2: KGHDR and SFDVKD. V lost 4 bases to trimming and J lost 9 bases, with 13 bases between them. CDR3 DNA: TGTGCCACCAGTGACTGGTCGGGGGAGACGCAGTATTTT. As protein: CATSDWSGETQYF.

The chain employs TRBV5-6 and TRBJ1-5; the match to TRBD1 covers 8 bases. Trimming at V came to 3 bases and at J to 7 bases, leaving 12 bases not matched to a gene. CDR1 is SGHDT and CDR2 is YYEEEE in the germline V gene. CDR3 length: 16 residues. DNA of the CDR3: TGTGCCAGCAGCTCAGCCCTTTTTACAGGGGGGCAGCCCCAGCATTTT. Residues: CASSSALFTGGQPQHF.

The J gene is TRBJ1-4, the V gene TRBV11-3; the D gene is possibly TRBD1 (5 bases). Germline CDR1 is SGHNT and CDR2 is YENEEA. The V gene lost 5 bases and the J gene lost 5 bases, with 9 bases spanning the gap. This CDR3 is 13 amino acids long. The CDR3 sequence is CASSRGGNEKLFF. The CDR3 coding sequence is TGTGCCAGCAGCAGGGGAGGGAATGAAAAACTGTTTTTT. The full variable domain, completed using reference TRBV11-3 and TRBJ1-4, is EAGVVQSPRYKIIEKKQPVAFWCNPISGHNTLYWYLQNLGQGPELLIRYENEEAVDDSQLPKDRFSAERLKGVDSTLKIQPAELGDSAVYLCASSRGGNEKLFFGSGTQLSVL.

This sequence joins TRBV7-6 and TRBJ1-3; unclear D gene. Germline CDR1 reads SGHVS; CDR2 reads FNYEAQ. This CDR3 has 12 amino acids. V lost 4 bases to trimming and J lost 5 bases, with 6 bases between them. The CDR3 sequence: CASSSTRNTIYF. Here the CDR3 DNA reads TGTGCCAGCAGCTCAACCCGAAACACCATATATTTT.

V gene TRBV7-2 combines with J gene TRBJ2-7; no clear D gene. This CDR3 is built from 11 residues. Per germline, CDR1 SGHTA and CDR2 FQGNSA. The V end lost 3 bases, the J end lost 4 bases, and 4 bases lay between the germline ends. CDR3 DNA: TGTGCCAGCAGCTTTGCTTACGAGCAGTACTTC. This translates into CASSFAYEQYF. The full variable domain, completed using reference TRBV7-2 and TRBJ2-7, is GAGVSQSPSNKVTEKGKDVELRCDPISGHTALYWYRQSLGQGLEFLIYFQGNSAPDKSGLPSDRFSAERTGGSVSTLTIQRTQQEDSAVYLCASSFAYEQYFGPGTRLTVT.

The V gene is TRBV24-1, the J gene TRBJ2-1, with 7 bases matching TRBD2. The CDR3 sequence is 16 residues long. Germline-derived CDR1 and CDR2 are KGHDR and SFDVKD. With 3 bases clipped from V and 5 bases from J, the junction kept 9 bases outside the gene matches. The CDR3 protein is CATSDPSGKRDNEQFF. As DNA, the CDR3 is TGTGCCACCAGTGATCCCAGCGGGAAGAGAGACAATGAGCAGTTCTTC.

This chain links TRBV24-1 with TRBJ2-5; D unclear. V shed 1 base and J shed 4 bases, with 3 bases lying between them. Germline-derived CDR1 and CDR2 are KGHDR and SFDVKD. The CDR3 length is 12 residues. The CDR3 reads CATSDFRETQYF. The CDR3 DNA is TGTGCCACCAGTGATTTTCGAGAGACCCAGTACTTC.

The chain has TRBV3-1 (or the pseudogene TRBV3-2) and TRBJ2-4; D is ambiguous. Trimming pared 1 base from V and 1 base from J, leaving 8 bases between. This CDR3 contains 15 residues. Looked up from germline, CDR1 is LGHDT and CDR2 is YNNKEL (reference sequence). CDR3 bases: TGTGCCAGCAGCCAAGCTAGTTACGCCAAAAACATTCAGTACTTC. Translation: CASSQASYAKNIQYF.

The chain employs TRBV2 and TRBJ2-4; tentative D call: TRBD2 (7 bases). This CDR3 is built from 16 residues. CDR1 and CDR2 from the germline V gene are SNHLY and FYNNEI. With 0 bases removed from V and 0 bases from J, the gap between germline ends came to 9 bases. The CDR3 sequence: CASSEAGGLAKNIQYF. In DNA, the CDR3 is TGTGCCAGCAGTGAAGCCGGGGGGCTAGCCAAAAACATTCAGTACTTC.

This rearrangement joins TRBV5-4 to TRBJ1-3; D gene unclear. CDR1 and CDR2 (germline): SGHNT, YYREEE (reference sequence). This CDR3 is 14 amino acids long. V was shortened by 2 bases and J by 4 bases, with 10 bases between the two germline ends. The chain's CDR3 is CASSFASAGNTIYF. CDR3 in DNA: TGTGCCAGCAGCTTTGCGTCGGCCGGAAACACCATATATTTT.

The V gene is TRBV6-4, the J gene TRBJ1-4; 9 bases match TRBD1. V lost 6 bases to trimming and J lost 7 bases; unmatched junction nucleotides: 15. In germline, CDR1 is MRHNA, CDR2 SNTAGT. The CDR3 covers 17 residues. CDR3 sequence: CASSDNRRQGGTEKLFF. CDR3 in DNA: TGTGCCAGCAGCGATAACCGAAGACAGGGGGGGACTGAAAAACTGTTTTTT.

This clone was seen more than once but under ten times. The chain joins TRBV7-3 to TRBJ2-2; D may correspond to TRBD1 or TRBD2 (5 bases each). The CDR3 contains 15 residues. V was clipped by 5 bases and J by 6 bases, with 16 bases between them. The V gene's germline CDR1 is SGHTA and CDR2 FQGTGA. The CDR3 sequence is CASSAGTSLPGELFF. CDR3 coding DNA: TGTGCCAGCAGCGCCGGGACCTCTCTCCCCGGGGAGCTGTTTTTT. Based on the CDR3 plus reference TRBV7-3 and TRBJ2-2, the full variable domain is GAGVSQTPSNKVTEKGKYVELRCDPISGHTALYWYRQSLGQGPEFLIYFQGTGAADDSGLPNDRFFAVRPEGSVSTLKIQRTERGDSAVYLCASSAGTSLPGELFFGEGSRLTVL.

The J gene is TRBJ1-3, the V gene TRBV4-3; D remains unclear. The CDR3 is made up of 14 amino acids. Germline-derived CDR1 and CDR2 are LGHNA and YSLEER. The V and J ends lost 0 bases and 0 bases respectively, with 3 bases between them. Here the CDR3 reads CASSQESSGNTIYF. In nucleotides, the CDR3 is TGCGCCAGCAGCCAAGAAAGCTCTGGAAACACCATATATTTT.

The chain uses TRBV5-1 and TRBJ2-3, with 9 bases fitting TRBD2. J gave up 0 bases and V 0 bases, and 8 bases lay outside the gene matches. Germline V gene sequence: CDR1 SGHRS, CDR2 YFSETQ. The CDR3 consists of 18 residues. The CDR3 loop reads CASSLVGSGGPSTDTQYF. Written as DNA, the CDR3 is TGCGCCAGCAGCTTGGTAGGTAGCGGGGGCCCTAGCACAGATACGCAGTATTTT.

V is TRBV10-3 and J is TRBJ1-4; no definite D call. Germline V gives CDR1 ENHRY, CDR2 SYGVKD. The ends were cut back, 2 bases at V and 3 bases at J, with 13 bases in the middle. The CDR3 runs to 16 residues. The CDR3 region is CAISESARPANEKLFF. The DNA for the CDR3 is TGTGCCATCAGTGAGAGTGCCAGGCCGGCTAATGAAAAACTGTTTTTT.

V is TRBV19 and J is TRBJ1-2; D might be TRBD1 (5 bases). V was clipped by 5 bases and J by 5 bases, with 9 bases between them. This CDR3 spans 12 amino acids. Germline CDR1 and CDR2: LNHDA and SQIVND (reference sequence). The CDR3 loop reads CASSGGGYGYTF. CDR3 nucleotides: TGTGCCAGTAGTGGGGGTGGATATGGCTACACCTTC.

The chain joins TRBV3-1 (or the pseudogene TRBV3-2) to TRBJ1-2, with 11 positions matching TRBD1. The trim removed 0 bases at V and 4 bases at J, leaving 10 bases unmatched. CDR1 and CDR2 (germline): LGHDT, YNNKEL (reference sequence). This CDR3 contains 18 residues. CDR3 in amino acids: CASSQDPGQGVILYGYTF. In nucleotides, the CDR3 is TGTGCCAGCAGCCAAGACCCGGGACAGGGGGTTATCCTCTATGGCTACACCTTC.

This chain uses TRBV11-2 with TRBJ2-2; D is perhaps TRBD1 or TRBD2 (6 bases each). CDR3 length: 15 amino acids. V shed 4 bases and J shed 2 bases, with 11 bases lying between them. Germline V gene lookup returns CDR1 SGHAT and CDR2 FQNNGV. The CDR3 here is CASSSEGGNTGELFF. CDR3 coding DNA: TGTGCCAGCAGCTCAGAGGGGGGTAACACCGGGGAGCTGTTTTTT.

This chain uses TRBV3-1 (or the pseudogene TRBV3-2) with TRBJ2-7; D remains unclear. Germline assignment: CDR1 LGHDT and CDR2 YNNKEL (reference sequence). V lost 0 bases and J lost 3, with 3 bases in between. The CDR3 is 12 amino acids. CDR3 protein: CASSQEGYEQYF. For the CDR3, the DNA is TGTGCCAGCAGCCAAGAGGGCTACGAGCAGTACTTC.

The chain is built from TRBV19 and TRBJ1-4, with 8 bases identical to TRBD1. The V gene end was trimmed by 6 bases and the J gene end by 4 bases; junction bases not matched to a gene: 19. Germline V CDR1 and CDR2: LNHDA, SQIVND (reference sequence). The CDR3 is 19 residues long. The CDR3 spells CASRFGRNRGNNFNEKLFF. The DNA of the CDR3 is TGTGCCAGTAGGTTTGGACGGAACAGGGGGAACAACTTTAATGAAAAACTGTTTTTT. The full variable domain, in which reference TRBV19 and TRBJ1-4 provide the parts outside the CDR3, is DGGITQSPKYLFRKEGQNVTLSCEQNLNHDAMYWYRQDPGQGLRLIYYSQIVNDFQKGDIAEGYSVSREKKESFPLTVTSAQKNPTAFYLCASRFGRNRGNNFNEKLFFGSGTQLSVL.

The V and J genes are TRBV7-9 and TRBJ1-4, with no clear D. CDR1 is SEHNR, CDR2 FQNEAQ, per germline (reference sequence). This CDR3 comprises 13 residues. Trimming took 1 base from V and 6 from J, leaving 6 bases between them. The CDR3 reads CASSLVGDEKLFF. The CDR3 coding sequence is TGTGCCAGCAGCTTAGTCGGGGATGAAAAACTGTTTTTT.

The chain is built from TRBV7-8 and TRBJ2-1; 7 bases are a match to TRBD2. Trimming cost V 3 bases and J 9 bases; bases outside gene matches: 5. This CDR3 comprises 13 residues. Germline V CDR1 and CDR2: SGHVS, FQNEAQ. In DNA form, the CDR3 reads TGTGCCAGCAGCTTCCAAACTAGCGCTGAGCAGTTCTTC. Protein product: CASSFQTSAEQFF.

The CDR3 DNA is TGTGCCAGCAGTCCTCCAGGGGGCAGGTACACCGGGGAGCTGTTTTTT. Its protein product is CASSPPGGRYTGELFF. The gene calls are TRBV7-7 and TRBJ2-2, with 8 bases that match TRBD1. Unmatched junction bases numbered 9, after V lost 6 bases and J lost 3 bases. CDR3 length: 16 amino acids. Germline V gives CDR1 SSHAT, CDR2 FNYEAQ (reference sequence).

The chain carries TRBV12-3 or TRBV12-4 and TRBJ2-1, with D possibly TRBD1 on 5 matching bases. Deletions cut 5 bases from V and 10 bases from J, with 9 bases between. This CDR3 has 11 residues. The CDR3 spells CASSPRQEQFF. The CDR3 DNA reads TGTGCCAGCAGTCCCAGACAGGAGCAGTTCTTC.

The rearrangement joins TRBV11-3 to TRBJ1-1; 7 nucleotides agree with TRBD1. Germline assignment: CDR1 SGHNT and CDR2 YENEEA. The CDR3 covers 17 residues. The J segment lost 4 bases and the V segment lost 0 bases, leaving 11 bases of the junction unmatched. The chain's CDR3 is CASSLDGGHRGGTEAFF. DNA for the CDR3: TGTGCCAGCAGCTTAGATGGGGGACACAGGGGTGGCACTGAAGCTTTCTTT.

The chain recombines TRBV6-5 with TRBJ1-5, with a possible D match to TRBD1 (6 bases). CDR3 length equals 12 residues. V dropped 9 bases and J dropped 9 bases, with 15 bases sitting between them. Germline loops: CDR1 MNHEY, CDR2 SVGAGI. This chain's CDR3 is CASVQGRGPQHF. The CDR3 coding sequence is TGTGCCAGTGTACAGGGTAGGGGGCCCCAGCATTTT.

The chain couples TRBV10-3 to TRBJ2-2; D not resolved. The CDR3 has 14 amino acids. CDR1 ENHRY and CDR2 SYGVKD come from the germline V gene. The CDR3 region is CASWRNANTGELFF. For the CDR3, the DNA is TGTGCGTCTTGGCGGAACGCGAACACCGGGGAGCTGTTTTTT.

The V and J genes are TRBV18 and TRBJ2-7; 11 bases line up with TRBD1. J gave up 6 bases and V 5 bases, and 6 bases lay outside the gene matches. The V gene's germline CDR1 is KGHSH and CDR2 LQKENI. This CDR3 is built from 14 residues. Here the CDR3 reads CASSAGTGGGEQYF. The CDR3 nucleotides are TGTGCCAGCTCAGCCGGGACAGGGGGTGGCGAGCAGTACTTC.